This entry lists 30 T cell receptor beta chains sequenced from one sample in a study of CD8+CD57+ T cells in acquired aplastic anemia. TCR beta VDJ and CDR3 profiles were obtained from a genomic DNA template. MiXCR, run by TCRdb on the reads, gives a single entry per CDR3 protein. The sample shows 200,000 or so distinct CDR3 sequences, around three fifths of them seen only once. The sequenced sample was sorted CD4+, CD8+, or CD8+CD57+ T cells (not recorded which) from PBMCs. Receptor source: a human donor with severe aplastic anemia or a healthy control (not recorded which).

This clonotype appeared a single time. The rearrangement uses TRBV7-9 and TRBJ2-2; the D is unclear. Germline V lookup: CDR1 SEHNR, CDR2 FQNEAQ (reference sequence). This CDR3 contains 16 residues. V lost 6 bases and J 0 bases, leaving 14 bases between the germline ends. CDR3 region: CASSPQVIPNTGELFF. The CDR3 bases are TGTGCCAGCAGTCCCCAGGTTATTCCGAACACCGGGGAGCTGTTTTTT.

This clonotype was seen at least ten times. The chain is built from TRBV19 and TRBJ2-2; the D call may be TRBD1 or TRBD2 (5 bases each). This CDR3 is 13 amino acids long. Germline-derived CDR1 and CDR2 are LNHDA and SQIVND (reference sequence). The CDR3 sequence is CATGRPNTGELFF. For the CDR3, the DNA is TGTGCGACGGGACGGCCGAACACCGGGGAGCTGTTTTTT.

Remarks on this clonotype: An end of the junction differs from the germline gene, which may be a read error. The genes are TRBV7-6 and TRBJ2-3, with D perhaps being TRBD1 or TRBD2 (5 bases each). This CDR3 region has 14 residues. Germline CDR1 is SGHVS and CDR2 is FNYEAQ. CDR3 nucleotide sequence: TGCGCCAGCTCGAGAGGGGCGGGCACAGATACGCGGTATTTT. Protein product: CASSRGAGTDTRYF. The whole variable domain, remainder taken from reference TRBV7-6 and TRBJ2-3, is GAGVSQSPRYKVTKRGQDVALRCDPISGHVSLYWYRQALGQGPEFLTYFNYEAQQDKSGLPNDRFSAERPEGSISTLTIQRTEQRDSAMYRCASSRGAGTDTRYFGPGTRLTVL.

J is TRBJ1-3 and V is TRBV4-2; no reliable D call. V lost 4 bases and J lost 5, with 36 bases in between. Looked up from germline, CDR1 is LGHNA and CDR2 is YNFKEQ. The length of the CDR3 is 22 residues. CDR3 sequence: CASSPSPGGTYEQYKARNTIYF. The CDR3 DNA sequence: TGTGCCAGCAGCCCCTCCCCAGGAGGTACCTACGAGCAGTATAAGGCCCGAAACACCATATATTTT.

This chain links TRBV20-1 with TRBJ2-2; no clear D gene. CDR1 and CDR2 (germline): DFQATT, SNEGSKA (reference sequence). This CDR3 has 11 residues. Between the trimmed V and J ends, which lost 3 bases and 9 bases, there was a span of 8 bases. CDR3: CSASCGRELFF. Here the CDR3 DNA reads TGCAGTGCTAGTTGCGGCAGGGAGCTGTTTTTT.

With respect to this clonotype: Mismatch with germline at one junction end may stem from a read error. J is TRBJ2-1 and V is TRBV2; TRBD1 is a possible D gene (6 bases). This CDR3 comprises 15 residues. CDR1 is SNHLY, CDR2 FYNNEI, per germline. This chain's CDR3 is CASSIQGNPYNEQFF. The CDR3 bases are TGCGCCAGCAGTATACAGGGCAATCCCTACAATGAGCAGTTCTTC.

This rearrangement joins TRBV6-1 to TRBJ1-3; D not resolved. The germline V gene encodes CDR1 MNHNS and CDR2 SASEGT. With 7 bases removed from V and 4 bases from J, the gap between germline ends came to 11 bases. The CDR3 spans 13 residues. This CDR3 reads CASTQAGGNTIYF. For the CDR3, the DNA is TGTGCCAGCACCCAAGCGGGGGGAAACACCATATATTTT.

In this sample, this clonotype turned up many times. The V and J genes are TRBV6-5 and TRBJ2-7; the D gene is possibly TRBD2 (7 bases). The germline V and J ends were trimmed by 2 bases and 6 bases, with 17 bases remaining between them. CDR3 length: 15 residues. Germline assignment: CDR1 MNHEY and CDR2 SVGAGI. CDR3 sequence: CASSYEAGAWGEQYF. CDR3 in DNA: TGTGCCAGCAGTTACGAGGCGGGGGCGTGGGGCGAGCAGTACTTC.

The chain employs TRBV20-1 and TRBJ2-7, with 14 bases aligning to TRBD2. The CDR3 consists of 14 residues. Per the germline V gene, CDR1 is DFQATT and CDR2 is SNEGSKA (reference sequence). V dropped 5 bases and J dropped 6; count of bases not matched to a gene: 6. In DNA, the CDR3 is TGCAGTGCTGGGGGACTAGCGGGAGTGGGCGAGCAGTACTTC. Its translation is CSAGGLAGVGEQYF.

The V gene is TRBV12-3 or TRBV12-4, the J gene TRBJ2-7, with TRBD2 matching over 9 bases. The trim removed 4 bases at V and 1 base at J, leaving 5 bases unmatched. This CDR3 is 15 amino acids long. The CDR3 coding sequence is TGTGCCAGCAGTTCCTCGACTAGCGGATCCTACGAGCAGTACTTC. Translation gives CASSSSTSGSYEQYF.

About this clonotype: Mismatch with germline at one junction end may stem from a read error. The V and J genes are TRBV11-3 and TRBJ2-1; no firm D call. Germline CDR1 reads SGHNT; CDR2 reads YENEEA. This CDR3 region has 11 residues. This chain's CDR3 is CAVLSYNEQSF. The DNA for the CDR3 is TGTGCCGTTCTTTCCTACAATGAGCAGTCCTTC.

This rearrangement joins TRBV19 to TRBJ1-1, with D tentatively TRBD1 (5 bases). The V gene lost 6 bases and the J gene lost 0 bases, with 11 bases spanning the gap. CDR1 is LNHDA and CDR2 is SQIVND in the germline V gene (reference sequence). The CDR3 is 14 amino acids. The CDR3 nucleotides read TGTGCCAGTAGCGAATTGGACATGAACACTGAAGCTTTCTTT. This translates into CASSELDMNTEAFF.

This clonotype occurred a few times. The rearrangement uses TRBV7-6 and TRBJ2-1; D may be TRBD2 (5 bases). From germline, CDR1 is SGHVS and CDR2 FNYEAQ. The ends were cut back, 0 bases at V and 14 bases at J, with 14 bases in the middle. The CDR3 is made up of 13 amino acids. The CDR3 protein is CASSLAETSSEFF. The CDR3 DNA follows: TGTGCCAGCAGCTTAGCTGAAACTAGTTCTGAGTTCTTC. The full variable domain, its missing parts supplied by reference TRBV7-6 and TRBJ2-1, is GAGVSQSPRYKVTKRGQDVALRCDPISGHVSLYWYRQALGQGPEFLTYFNYEAQQDKSGLPNDRFSAERPEGSISTLTIQRTEQRDSAMYRCASSLAETSSEFFGPGTRLTVL.

V usage is TRBV7-3 and J usage is TRBJ1-2, with a weak D call TRBD1 (5 bases). Looked up from germline, CDR1 is SGHTA and CDR2 is FQGTGA. CDR3 length: 13 amino acids. V dropped 4 bases and J dropped 4 bases, with 10 bases sitting between them. The CDR3 DNA follows: TGTGCCAGCAGCTCCCCCGACAGCTATGGCTACACCTTC. Translating it yields CASSSPDSYGYTF.

In this sample, this clonotype turned up many times. The rearrangement joins TRBV9 to TRBJ2-3; D is uncertain. V lost 4 bases to trimming and J lost 0 bases, with 6 bases between them. The germline V gene has CDR1 SGDLS and CDR2 YYNGEE. There are 13 residues in the CDR3. The CDR3 DNA sequence: TGTGCCAGCAGCTTCGGTAGCACAGATACGCAGTATTTT. Amino acid sequence: CASSFGSTDTQYF.

A remark on this clonotype: The germline gene is not matched at one end of the junction; a read error may be the cause. V is TRBV29-1 and J is TRBJ2-7; possibly TRBD2 for D (5 bases). The germline gives CDR1 SQVTM, CDR2 ANQGSEA. The CDR3 is 13 amino acids. The CDR3: CSVKLGESYGQYF. The CDR3 DNA reads TGCAGCGTAAAACTCGGGGAATCGTACGGGCAGTACTTC.

This clonotype came up a few times. This sequence joins TRBV9 and TRBJ1-1; TRBD1 might be the D (5 bases). V lost 7 bases, J lost 0 bases, and 10 bases lay in between. CDR1 is SGDLS, CDR2 YYNGEE, per germline. The CDR3 spans 13 residues. The DNA of the CDR3 is TGTGCCAGCGGGGGAACAGTGAACACTGAAGCTTTCTTT. Protein: CASGGTVNTEAFF.

The V and J genes are TRBV30 and TRBJ2-1; 8 bases are shared with TRBD2. Germline CDR1 is GTSNPN and CDR2 is SVGIG (reference sequence). Losses at the gene ends were 2 bases for V and 2 bases for J; bases not matched to a gene: 2. This CDR3 has 14 amino acids. This CDR3 reads CAWSMGLAYNEQFF. As DNA, the CDR3 is TGTGCCTGGAGTATGGGACTAGCCTACAATGAGCAGTTCTTC. The variable domain in full, with the rest retrieved from reference TRBV30 and TRBJ2-1, is SQTIHQWPATLVQPVGSPLSLECTVEGTSNPNLYWYRQAAGRGLQLLFYSVGIGQISSEVPQNLSASRPQDRQFILSSKKLLLSDSGFYLCAWSMGLAYNEQFFGPGTRLTVL.

The sample holds many counts of this clonotype. The V call is TRBV7-2, the J call TRBJ2-7; D gene unclear. This CDR3 contains 14 residues. The V end was cut by 1 base, the J end by 2 bases, with 9 bases between. Germline assignment: CDR1 SGHTA and CDR2 FQGNSA. The CDR3 region has the DNA TGTGCCAGCAGCTTAGATCTGGGGACCTACGAGCAGTACTTC. Encoded protein: CASSLDLGTYEQYF.

The chain is built from TRBV10-3 and TRBJ1-2; possible D gene TRBD1, 5 bases. Germline CDR1 reads ENHRY; CDR2 reads SYGVKD. The V and J ends lost 5 bases and 8 bases respectively, with 27 bases between them. This CDR3 comprises 17 residues. The CDR3 spells CAISRSHGTANLGGYTF. The CDR3 coding sequence is TGTGCCATCAGTAGATCTCACGGGACGGCGAATCTGGGGGGCTACACCTTC.

As concerns this clonotype: A much larger clone differs by one base, so this may be a read error. Without the conserved terminal phenylalanine or tryptophan, this CDR3 likely stems from a read error. The chain carries TRBV7-1 and TRBJ2-7, with D possibly being TRBD1 or TRBD2 (5 bases each). TRBV7-1 is sorted into the ORF group, with uncertain function. Trimming cost V 6 bases and J 7 bases, with 16 bases left between them. This CDR3 has 13 amino acids. The CDR3 bases are TGTGCCAGCAGTCAGGGACGGTTCTGGGAGCAGTACTTA. Translated: CASSQGRFWEQYL.

CDR3 in amino acids: CASKEQASNTGELFF. CDR3 in DNA: TGTGCCAGCAAAGAGCAGGCTTCGAACACCGGGGAGCTGTTTTTT. The V gene is TRBV2, the J gene TRBJ2-2; D is undetermined. The CDR3 spans 15 residues. Per germline, CDR1 SNHLY and CDR2 FYNNEI. V lost 7 bases, J lost 0 bases, and 12 bases lay in between. The variable domain in full, completed from reference TRBV2 and TRBJ2-2, reads EPEVTQTPSHQVTQMGQEVILRCVPISNHLYFYWYRQILGQKVEFLVSFYNNEISEKSEIFDDQFSVERPDGSNFTLKIRSTKLEDSAMYFCASKEQASNTGELFFGEGSRLTVL.

The chain couples TRBV20-1 to TRBJ2-7; 9 bases match TRBD1. CDR1 and CDR2 (germline): DFQATT, SNEGSKA (reference sequence). This CDR3 contains 15 residues. The trim removed 3 bases at V and 1 base at J, leaving 7 bases unmatched. As DNA, the CDR3 is TGCAGTGCTAGTCCCGGGACAGGGAGTTCCTACGAGCAGTACTTC. Amino acid sequence: CSASPGTGSSYEQYF.

The count of this clonotype is one. This chain connects TRBV20-1 to TRBJ1-4, with D possibly matching TRBD1 (5 bases). The V and J ends lost 1 base and 14 bases respectively, with 17 bases between them. The CDR3 loop spans 13 amino acids. The V gene's germline CDR1 is DFQATT and CDR2 SNEGSKA (reference sequence). DNA of the CDR3: TGCAGTGCTAGAGGGGCGGGGCTGGTTCAGCTGTTTTTT. It is translated as CSARGAGLVQLFF.

The chain uses TRBV9 and TRBJ1-4; D might be TRBD1 (6 bases). Deletions cut 3 bases from V and 0 bases from J, with 9 bases between. The length of the CDR3 is 15 residues. Germline values: CDR1 SGDLS, CDR2 YYNGEE. The CDR3 DNA is TGTGCCAGCAGCGCGGGGGCAGCAACTAATGAAAAACTGTTTTTT. Amino acids: CASSAGAATNEKLFF.

The chain couples TRBV5-4 to TRBJ1-2; no clear D. Per germline, CDR1 SGHNT and CDR2 YYREEE (reference sequence). The CDR3 totals 18 residues. V was clipped by 3 bases and J by 2 bases, with 23 bases between them. The chain's CDR3 is CASSSLVVVGRVNYGYTF. In DNA form, the CDR3 reads TGTGCCAGCAGCTCCCTGGTAGTTGTGGGCAGAGTAAACTATGGCTACACCTTC.

At least ten counts were recorded for this clonotype. The V call is TRBV6-2 or TRBV6-3, the J call TRBJ2-2, with TRBD1 matching 7 bases. Trimming removed 0 bases from V and 9 bases from J; junction bases left unmatched: 7. Germline loops: CDR1 MNHEY, CDR2 SVGEGT. This CDR3 comprises 15 residues. The CDR3 nucleotides read TGTGCCAGCAGTTACTCGACAGGGTGGGAGAGGGAGCTGTTTTTT. This translates into CASSYSTGWERELFF.

This clonotype was picked up many times. The rearrangement joins TRBV4-1 to TRBJ2-7, with a tentative D call TRBD2 (6 bases). The CDR3 covers 14 residues. V was trimmed by 5 bases and J by 0 bases, leaving 11 bases between them. The germline V gene has CDR1 MGHRA and CDR2 YSYEKL. The CDR3 region is CASSDGGNSYEQYF. In nucleotides, the CDR3 is TGCGCCAGCAGCGACGGAGGGAACTCCTACGAGCAGTACTTC.

This clonotype was detected a few times. This may come from a read error, since a much larger clone is one base off. The chain has TRBV13 and TRBJ2-3; 11 bases are shared with TRBD2. This CDR3 is 15 amino acids long. Germline V gene lookup returns CDR1 PRHDT and CDR2 FYEKMQ (reference sequence). The CDR3 reads CASSFLAGGSDAQYF. The CDR3 region has the DNA TGTGCCAGCAGCTTCCTAGCGGGGGGTTCAGATGCGCAGTATTTT.

To note about this clonotype: Since a much larger clone is just one base distant, this may be a read error. The chain joins TRBV6-5 to TRBJ2-5; no reliable D call. Germline V gives CDR1 MNHEY, CDR2 SVGAGI. The CDR3 contains 11 residues. Trimming took 7 bases from V and 11 from J, leaving 14 bases between them. CDR3 in DNA: TGTGCCAGCATAAGAGGCAATGAGCAGTACTTC. It translates to CASIRGNEQYF.